The subject of this entry is one T cell receptor beta chain. What it binds is not known. The study subjected TCRalpha and TCRbeta cDNA to two nested PCRs of around 15 and 9 cycles. TCRdb re-called the 5' RACE reads and shows each CDR3 protein once, DNA omitted. Listed are 300,000 to 400,000 distinct CDR3 sequences; 2.5% to 3% falls within the top ten. No sorting of T cells preceded isolation of total RNA from whole blood. The source of the sample is a study of monozygotic twins with inflammatory bowel disease. Points from the study as a whole: Concordant and discordant twins showed no difference in repertoire similarity, possibly from limited power. Healthy co-twins had higher TCRbeta inverse Simpson diversity than their IBD twins.

Sequencing was carried out using blood. The source is a human donor with ulcerative colitis or Crohn's disease, or a healthy co-twin of an affected twin (not recorded which).

CDR3: CAGTGTGGAKGYTF. The V and J genes are TRBV7-9 and TRBJ1-2; TCRdb proposes TRBD1, but this gene call is untestable without DNA. This CDR3 contains 14 residues. Per germline, CDR1 SEHNR and CDR2 FQNEAQ (reference sequence).